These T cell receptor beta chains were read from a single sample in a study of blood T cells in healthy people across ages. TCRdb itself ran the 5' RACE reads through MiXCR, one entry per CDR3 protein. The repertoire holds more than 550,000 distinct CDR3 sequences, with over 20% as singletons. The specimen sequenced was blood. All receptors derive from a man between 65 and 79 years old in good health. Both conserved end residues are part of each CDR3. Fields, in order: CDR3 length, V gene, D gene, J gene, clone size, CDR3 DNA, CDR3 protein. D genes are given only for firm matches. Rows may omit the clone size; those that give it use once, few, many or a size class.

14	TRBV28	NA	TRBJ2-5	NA	TGTGCCAGCAGTCCTCCCGGGACCGACGATACCCAGTACTTC	CASSPPGTDDTQYF
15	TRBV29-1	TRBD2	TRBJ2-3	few	TGCAGCGTTGAATTGGGGACTAGTCTGGCAGATACGCAGTATTTT	CSVELGTSLADTQYF
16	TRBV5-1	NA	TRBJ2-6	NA	TGCGCCAGCAGCTTGGACGCCTCCTCTGGGGCCAACGTCCTGACTTTC	CASSLDASSGANVLTF
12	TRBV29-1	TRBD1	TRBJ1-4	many	TGCAGCGTCAAGGGACAGACAGAAAAACTGTTTTTT	CSVKGQTEKLFF
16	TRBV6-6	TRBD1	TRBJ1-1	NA	TGTGCCAGCAGCCTACGGCCGGACAGGGAGGACACTGAAGCTTTCTTT	CASSLRPDREDTEAFF
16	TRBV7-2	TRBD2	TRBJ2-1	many	TGTGCCAGCAGCGTAAGGCGGGGGACTAGTTACAATGAGCAGTTCTTC	CASSVRRGTSYNEQFF
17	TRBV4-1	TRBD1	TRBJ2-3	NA	TGCGCCAGCAGCCTTGGGCCAGGGACAGCCGGCTCAGATACGCAGTATTTT	CASSLGPGTAGSDTQYF
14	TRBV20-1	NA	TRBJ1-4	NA	TGCAGTGCTAGCGCCGACCCGGCTGGGGAAAAACTGTTTTTT	CSASADPAGEKLFF
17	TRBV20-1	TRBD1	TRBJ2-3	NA	TGCAGTGCTCCCGGCACCGGGACAGCAAAGGGTGGAGATACGCAGTATTTT	CSAPGTGTAKGGDTQYF
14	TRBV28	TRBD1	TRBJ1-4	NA	TGTGCCAGCGCTTACAGGGGTAGTAATGAAAAACTGTTTTTT	CASAYRGSNEKLFF
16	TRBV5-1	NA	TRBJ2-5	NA	TGCGCCAGCAGCTTGGATGCCAGGGCAAGGCAAGAGACCCAGTACTTC	CASSLDARARQETQYF
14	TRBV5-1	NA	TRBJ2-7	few	TGCGCCAGCAGCCCCGTAACGGGGGAGGACGAGCAGTACTTC	CASSPVTGEDEQYF
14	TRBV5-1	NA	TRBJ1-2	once	TGCGCCAGCAGCCCCGCCGTCCCCAGAGGTGGCTACACCTTC	CASSPAVPRGGYTF
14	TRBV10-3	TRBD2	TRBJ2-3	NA	TGTGCCATCAGGGCTAGCGGGGAGAAAGATACGCAGTATTTT	CAIRASGEKDTQYF
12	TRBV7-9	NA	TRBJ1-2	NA	TGTGCCAGCAGTGACGGAGGGTCGAGCTACACCTTC	CASSDGGSSYTF
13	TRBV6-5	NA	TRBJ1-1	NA	TGTGCCAGCCTGGGGAGGTTGGGCACTGAAGCTTTCTTT	CASLGRLGTEAFF
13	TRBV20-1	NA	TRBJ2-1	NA	TGCAGTGATACGAACAGGGGAGGAAATGAGCAGTTCTTC	CSDTNRGGNEQFF
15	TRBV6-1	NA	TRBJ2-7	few	TGTGCCAGCAGTGAACGTTGGGGGGCGGGTTACGAGCAGTACTTC	CASSERWGAGYEQYF
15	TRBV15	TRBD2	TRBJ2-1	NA	TGTGCCACCAGCAAACTAGCGGAGGGATACAATGAGCAGTTCTTC	CATSKLAEGYNEQFF
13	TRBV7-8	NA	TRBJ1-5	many	TGTGCCAGCAGCTTAGTTGTGAATCAGCCCCAGCATTTT	CASSLVVNQPQHF
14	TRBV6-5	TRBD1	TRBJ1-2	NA	TGTGCCAGCAGGCGGGACAGGGCTAACTATGGCTACACCTTC	CASRRDRANYGYTF
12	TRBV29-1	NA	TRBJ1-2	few	TGCAGCGTTGAAGGGCCAGGATATGGCTACACCTTC	CSVEGPGYGYTF
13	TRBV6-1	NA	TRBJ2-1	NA	TGTGCCAGCAGTGGATGGGGGTACAATGAGCAGTTCTTC	CASSGWGYNEQFF
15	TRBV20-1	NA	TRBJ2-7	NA	TGCAGTGCTAGTCGGTCAGGGGCCATCTCCTACGAGCAGTACTTC	CSASRSGAISYEQYF
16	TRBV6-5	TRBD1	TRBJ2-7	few	TGTGCCAGCAGTGACTCCTCCCGGACAGGGCTCTACGAGCAGTACTTC	CASSDSSRTGLYEQYF
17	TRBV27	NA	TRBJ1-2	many	TGTGCCAGCAGTATTATGGGGCCAACAGGAGCTAACTATGGCTACACCTTC	CASSIMGPTGANYGYTF
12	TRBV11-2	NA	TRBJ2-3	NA	TGTGCCAGCCGGCGGGTCCCAGATACGCAGTATTTT	CASRRVPDTQYF
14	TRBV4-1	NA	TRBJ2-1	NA	TGCGCCACCCTTGGGGGTAGAAGGGGCAATGAGCAGTTCTTC	CATLGGRRGNEQFF
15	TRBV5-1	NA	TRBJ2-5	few	TGCGCCAGCAGCTTGATGGCGAGGGGGTTGGAGACCCAGTACTTC	CASSLMARGLETQYF
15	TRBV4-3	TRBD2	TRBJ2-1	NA	TGCGCCAGCACCTCCGGGACTAGCAGTTACAATGAGCAGTTCTTC	CASTSGTSSYNEQFF
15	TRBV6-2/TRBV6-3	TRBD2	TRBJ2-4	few	TGTGCCAGCAGTCACTCGGGGGGACCCAAAAACATTCAGTACTTC	CASSHSGGPKNIQYF
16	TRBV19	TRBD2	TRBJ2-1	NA	TGTGCCAGTAGTCCCTGGGGCGGGAGTTGGTACAATGAGCAGTTCTTC	CASSPWGGSWYNEQFF
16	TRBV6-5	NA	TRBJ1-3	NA	TGTGCCAGCAGTTACTCGGTCCCCTACTCTGGAAACACCATATATTTT	CASSYSVPYSGNTIYF
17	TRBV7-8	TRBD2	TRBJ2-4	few	TGTGCCAGCAGCTTAGTTGCTAGCGGGAGAAACAAAAACATTCAGTACTTC	CASSLVASGRNKNIQYF
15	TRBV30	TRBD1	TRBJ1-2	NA	TGTGCCTGGAGTGTACTAGGACAGGGGGCGCTTGGCTACACCTTC	CAWSVLGQGALGYTF
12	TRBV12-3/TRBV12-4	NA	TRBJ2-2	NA	TGTGCCAGCAGTGACTCCTTCGGGGAGCTGTTTTTT	CASSDSFGELFF
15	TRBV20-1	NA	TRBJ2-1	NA	TGCAGTGCTAGAGATTCCCAGGGCCAAGGCAATGAGCAGTTCTTC	CSARDSQGQGNEQFF
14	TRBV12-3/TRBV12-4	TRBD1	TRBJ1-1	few	TGTGCCAGCAGTACGACAGGGGTGAACACTGAAGCTTTCTTT	CASSTTGVNTEAFF
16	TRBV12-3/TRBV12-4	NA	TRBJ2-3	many	TGTGCCAGCAGCGATCCCTACAGGGATAGCACAGATACGCAGTATTTT	CASSDPYRDSTDTQYF
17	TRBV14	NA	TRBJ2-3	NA	TGTGCCAGCAGCCAAGAGCTTGGGCAGTATAGCACAGATACGCAGTATTTT	CASSQELGQYSTDTQYF
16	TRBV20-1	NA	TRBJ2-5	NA	TGCAGTGCCCCAAGAATCCGGCAAACTAAAGTGGGGACCCAGTACTTC	CSAPRIRQTKVGTQYF
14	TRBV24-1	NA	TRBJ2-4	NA	TGTGCCACCAGTGATCCGGGGGCAGTAAACATTCAGTACTTC	CATSDPGAVNIQYF
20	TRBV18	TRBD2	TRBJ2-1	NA	TGTGCCAGCTCACCACCTCTGGGGACTAGCGGGAGAGGAGGGCTCAATGAGCAGTTCTTC	CASSPPLGTSGRGGLNEQFF
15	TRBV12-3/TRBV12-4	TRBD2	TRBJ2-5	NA	TGTGCCAGCCGCCCTAGCGGGGGGCCGGGGAAGACCCAGTACTTC	CASRPSGGPGKTQYF
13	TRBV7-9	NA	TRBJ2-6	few	TGTGCCCCCACGGATTCTGGGGCCAACGTCCTGACTTTC	CAPTDSGANVLTF
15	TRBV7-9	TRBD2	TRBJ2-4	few	TGTGCCAGCAGCTTAGCGTCCGGGGGGAAGTACATTCAGTACTTC	CASSLASGGKYIQYF
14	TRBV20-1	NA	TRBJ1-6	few	TGCAGTGCTAGTCCGGGCCAATATAATTCACCCCTCCACTTT	CSASPGQYNSPLHF
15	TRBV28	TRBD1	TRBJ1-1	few	TGTGCCAGCAGCCTCGGGACAGGAGGAATCACTGAAGCTTTCTTT	CASSLGTGGITEAFF
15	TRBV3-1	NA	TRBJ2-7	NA	TGTGCCAGCAGCACAACGCCGACGGGTTCCTACGAGCAGTACTTC	CASSTTPTGSYEQYF
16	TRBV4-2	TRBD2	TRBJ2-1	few	TGTGCCAGCATGAGAACTGGAACTAGCGGGAGCAATGAGCAGTTCTTC	CASMRTGTSGSNEQFF
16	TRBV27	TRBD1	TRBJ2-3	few	TGTGCCAGCAGTCTGAGGACAGGGGGCTCCACAGATACGCAGTATTTT	CASSLRTGGSTDTQYF
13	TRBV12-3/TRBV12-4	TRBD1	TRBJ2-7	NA	TGTGCCAGCAGGGCGTCCGGGACAGGAGGTCAATACTTC	CASRASGTGGQYF
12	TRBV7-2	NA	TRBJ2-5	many	TGTGCCAGCAGCTTTGCGCCCCAGACCCAGTACTTC	CASSFAPQTQYF
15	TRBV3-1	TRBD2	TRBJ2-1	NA	TGTGCCAGCAGCCCTCTGACTAGCGGGCCCAATGAGCAGTTCTTC	CASSPLTSGPNEQFF
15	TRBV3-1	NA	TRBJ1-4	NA	TGTGCCAGCAGCCACTCCACAGAACTTAATGAAAAACTGTTTTTT	CASSHSTELNEKLFF
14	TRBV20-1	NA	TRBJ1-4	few	TGCAGTGCTAGTTTAGCGAAGGGTGCTGAAAAACTGTTTTTT	CSASLAKGAEKLFF
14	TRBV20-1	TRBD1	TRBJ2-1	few	TGCAGTGCAACGGACAGGGTAGGGGTAAATGAGCAGTTCTTC	CSATDRVGVNEQFF
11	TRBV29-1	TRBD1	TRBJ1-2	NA	TGCAGCCTCACGACAGGGAGCGGCTACACCTTC	CSLTTGSGYTF
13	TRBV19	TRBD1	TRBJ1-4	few	TGTGCCACCGGGGACAGGTCTAATGAAAAACTGTTTTTT	CATGDRSNEKLFF